The 2 T cell receptor beta chains listed next were all sequenced from one sample in a study of shared clonotypes between healthy human individuals. Produced via immunoSEQ multiplex PCR; TCRdb's table is partial and in-frame only. This table holds a few million clones, approximately 90% found once. The sequenced material came from naive CD4+ T cells sorted from blood. Indicated subset: CD45RA+ positively selected. These receptors all come from a man younger than 35 in good health.

This chain connects TRBV6-5 to TRBJ1-3, with 10 positions matching TRBD1. The CDR3 spans 15 residues. J gave up 3 bases and V 7 bases, and 6 bases lay outside the gene matches. CDR1 is MNHEY, CDR2 SVGAGI, per germline. DNA for the CDR3: TGTGCCAGCACCGACAGGGGGCGATTTGGAAACACCATATATTTT. The encoded protein is CASTDRGRFGNTIYF.

The rearrangement uses TRBV27 and TRBJ2-1, with TRBD2 matching 7 bases. This CDR3 is 16 amino acids long. Germline-derived CDR1 and CDR2 are MNHEY and SMNVEV (reference sequence). The V and J ends lost 4 bases and 6 bases, in that order; junction bases with no gene match: 12. Here the CDR3 reads CASSWGWVAGSNEQFF. As DNA, the CDR3 is TGTGCCAGCAGTTGGGGGTGGGTAGCGGGTTCCAATGAGCAGTTCTTC.